This TCR beta chain was sequenced in a study of beta chain features in type 1 diabetes. This clone was detected a few times. Its cognate antigen is unknown. CDR3 length equals 13 residues. The ends lost 5 bases at V and 9 bases at J; junction bases unmatched: 9. CDR1 SEHNR and CDR2 FQNEAQ come from the germline V gene (reference sequence). Points from the study as a whole: In every one of the four CD4+ subsets, TCRB CDR3s were moderately but significantly shorter in Type 1 diabetes patients. Sequencing from cDNA could over-represent high-TCR-expressing cells.

Via the markers CD45RO/CCR7/CD25/CD127/CD95/CD27, stem cell-like memory, regulatory, central memory and naive CD4+ cells were sorted. Sorted populations all exceeded 95% purity. Every bit of the isolated RNA underwent reverse transcription, so sequencing read expressed TCRB transcripts. Clones were read by immunoSEQ multiplex PCR, and TCRdb kept only the in-frame ones, dropping some. The data contain about 42,000 clones, approximately 51% of them singletons. Sequencing was carried out using stem cell memory CD4+ T cells from blood. This receptor was taken from a woman in her thirties in good health. The V call is TRBV7-9, the J call TRBJ1-1; 7 bases are shared with TRBD1. CDR3 nucleotide sequence: TGTGCCAGCAGCCCCCAGGGACAGCCTAAAGCTTTCTTT. The encoded protein is CASSPQGQPKAFF. Based on the CDR3 plus reference TRBV7-9 and TRBJ1-1, the full variable domain is DTGVSQNPRHKITKRGQNVTFRCDPISEHNRLYWYRQTLGQGPEFLTYFQNEAQLEKSRLLSDRFSAERPKGSFSTLEIQRTEQGDSAMYLCASSPQGQPKAFFGQGTRLTVV.